Presented here are 31 T cell receptor beta chains from one specimen sequenced in a study of CD8 T cells in ankylosing spondylitis. A single record per CDR3 protein comes from TCRdb applying MiXCR to the 5' RACE reads. The sample contains about 310,000 distinct CDR3 sequences, under 25% of which appear only once. The sample was blood, either unsorted or a sorted T cell fraction (not recorded which). These receptors were collected from a female donor with ankylosing spondylitis or in good health (not recorded which).

The chain uses TRBV3-1 and TRBJ2-1; 8 nucleotides match TRBD2. CDR1 is LGHDT and CDR2 is YNNKEL in the germline V gene (reference sequence). The V gene end was trimmed by 2 bases and the J gene end by 4 bases; junction bases not matched to a gene: 4. The CDR3 spans 15 residues. Here the CDR3 reads CASSQRREGYNEQFF. Written as DNA, the CDR3 is TGTGCCAGCAGCCAAAGACGGGAGGGGTACAATGAGCAGTTCTTC.

This clonotype was observed many times. This rearrangement joins TRBV7-6 to TRBJ2-5; no firm D call. Trimming shortened V by 0 bases and J by 4 bases, and 6 bases separated the two germline ends. In germline, CDR1 is SGHVS, CDR2 FNYEAQ. This CDR3 region has 13 residues. The CDR3 DNA sequence: TGTGCCAGCAGCTTAGCGAGTTTAGAGACCCAGTACTTC. Translation: CASSLASLETQYF.

This clonotype has only a few counts. The rearrangement uses TRBV20-1 and TRBJ2-3; 10 bases are shared with TRBD1. Germline V lookup: CDR1 DFQATT, CDR2 SNEGSKA (reference sequence). V trimming: 3 bases; J trimming: 2 bases; junction bases outside the gene matches: 2. The CDR3 contains 14 residues. The CDR3 DNA follows: TGCAGTGCTAGGACAGGGGGCAACACAGATACGCAGTATTTT. Residues: CSARTGGNTDTQYF.

This clonotype has only a few counts. The chain employs TRBV4-3 and TRBJ1-4; D is possibly TRBD1 (5 bases). Trimming cost V 4 bases and J 7 bases, with 16 bases left between them. The CDR3 has 15 amino acids. Germline V CDR1 and CDR2: LGHNA, YSLEER. The CDR3 protein is CASSRTGTPPEKLFF. Here the CDR3 DNA reads TGCGCCAGCAGCCGAACCGGGACCCCCCCTGAAAAACTGTTTTTT.

The rearrangement links TRBV4-3 to TRBJ2-5; 8 bases are a match to TRBD2. Germline trimming cut 0 bases from V and 1 base from J; bases unmatched to any gene: 10. CDR1 is LGHNA and CDR2 is YSLEER in the germline V gene. The CDR3 spans 18 residues. In DNA form, the CDR3 reads TGCGCCAGCAGCCAAGATGCAGCGGGAGTAGCGGGCCAAGAGACCCAGTACTTC. This codes for CASSQDAAGVAGQETQYF.

The chain uses TRBV7-2 and TRBJ2-3; D is possibly TRBD2 (6 bases). CDR3 size: 16 residues. Germline values: CDR1 SGHTA, CDR2 FQGNSA. V lost 2 bases and J lost 3, with 15 bases in between. The CDR3, as DNA: TGTGCCAGCAGCTTACATAGCGGAGCCGGGACAGATACGCAGTATTTT. It is translated as CASSLHSGAGTDTQYF. Based on the CDR3 plus reference TRBV7-2 and TRBJ2-3, the full variable domain is GAGVSQSPSNKVTEKGKDVELRCDPISGHTALYWYRQSLGQGLEFLIYFQGNSAPDKSGLPSDRFSAERTGGSVSTLTIQRTQQEDSAVYLCASSLHSGAGTDTQYFGPGTRLTVL.

The V and J genes are TRBV20-1 and TRBJ1-1; 8 bases fit TRBD1. This CDR3 has 14 residues. Germline V lookup: CDR1 DFQATT, CDR2 SNEGSKA (reference sequence). V shed 5 bases, J shed 1 base, and the junction held 6 bases outside the gene matches. The DNA for the CDR3 is TGCAGTGCTTCCCGGACAGGGCGGAACACTGAAGCTTTCTTT. Protein: CSASRTGRNTEAFF.

This clonotype came up a few times. J is TRBJ1-2 and V is TRBV28; perhaps TRBD1 as D (5 bases). Deletions cut 9 bases from V and 2 bases from J, with 13 bases between. From germline, CDR1 is MDHEN and CDR2 SYDVKM. The CDR3 is 13 amino acids. The CDR3 coding sequence is TGTGCCAGTCTTATGACAGAGAACTATGGCTACACCTTC. Encoded protein: CASLMTENYGYTF.

This clonotype was recorded a few times. The CDR3 loop reads CSVAEAGGGEQFF. CDR3 DNA sequence: TGCAGCGTTGCGGAGGCGGGAGGGGGAGAGCAGTTCTTC. The J gene is TRBJ2-1, the V gene TRBV29-1, with TRBD2 identical over 9 bases. With 4 bases clipped from V and 10 bases from J, the junction kept 8 bases outside the gene matches. The CDR3 sequence is 13 residues long. From germline, CDR1 is SQVTM and CDR2 ANQGSEA.

A few counts support this clonotype. The chain recombines TRBV20-1 with TRBJ2-7, with a weak D call TRBD2 (6 bases). V dropped 5 bases and J dropped 4 bases, with 15 bases sitting between them. This CDR3 is built from 13 residues. Germline CDR1 is DFQATT and CDR2 is SNEGSKA (reference sequence). The CDR3 nucleotides read TGCAGTGCTCCACTAGCACTTCCTTACGAGCAGTACTTC. Amino acid sequence: CSAPLALPYEQYF.

This clonotype was seen only a few times. The chain joins TRBV29-1 to TRBJ2-3, with 10 positions matching TRBD2. The CDR3 totals 13 residues. CDR1 and CDR2 (germline): SQVTM, ANQGSEA. J gave up 6 bases and V 4 bases, and 4 bases lay outside the gene matches. The CDR3 DNA reads as TGCAGCGTTGCTAGCGGGAGTAGGGATACGCAGTATTTT. Translating gives CSVASGSRDTQYF.

This clonotype was counted at least ten times. The rearrangement uses TRBV20-1 and TRBJ2-1; 12 bases match TRBD2. After removal of 4 bases from V and 7 bases from J, the junction contained 8 bases not matched to a gene. This CDR3 contains 15 residues. Germline V lookup: CDR1 DFQATT, CDR2 SNEGSKA (reference sequence). CDR3: CSAIPLAGGPNEQFF. Here the CDR3 DNA reads TGCAGTGCTATCCCACTAGCGGGAGGACCTAATGAGCAGTTCTTC.

This clonotype has only a few counts. One end of the junction fails to match germline, which may point to a read error. J is TRBJ2-1 and V is TRBV6-2 or TRBV6-3; D unclear. Germline V lookup: CDR1 MNHEY, CDR2 SVGEGT. CDR3 length equals 12 residues. Here the CDR3 DNA reads TGTGCCAGCGGTTACTTTAACAATGAGCAGTTCTTC. As protein: CASGYFNNEQFF.

This clonotype was counted a few times. This sequence joins TRBV6-2 or TRBV6-3 and TRBJ2-2; 12 positions match TRBD2. This CDR3 has 20 amino acids. The germline V gene has CDR1 MNHEY and CDR2 SVGEGT. J gave up 4 bases and V 5 bases, and 17 bases lay outside the gene matches. DNA of the CDR3: TGTGCCAGCAGTCTACACGGACTAGCGGGATTGATGATGAGCACCGGGGAGCTGTTTTTT. This sequence encodes CASSLHGLAGLMMSTGELFF.

Many counts were recorded for this clonotype. The chain uses TRBV6-5 and TRBJ2-1; 8 bases map to TRBD2. The CDR3 loop spans 17 amino acids. CDR1 is MNHEY, CDR2 SVGAGI, per germline. The V and J ends lost 0 bases and 3 bases, in that order; junction bases with no gene match: 7. CDR3 nucleotide sequence: TGTGCCAGCAGTTACTCACCCCCAGCGGGGGTCTACAATGAGCAGTTCTTC. Amino acids: CASSYSPPAGVYNEQFF.

This chain uses TRBV10-3 with TRBJ1-1; 7 bases align to TRBD1. Germline-derived CDR1 and CDR2 are ENHRY and SYGVKD. After removal of 3 bases from V and 2 bases from J, the junction contained 3 bases not matched to a gene. The CDR3 is 14 residues long. Here the CDR3 reads CAISEDRANTEAFF. Here the CDR3 DNA reads TGTGCCATCAGTGAAGACAGGGCCAACACTGAAGCTTTCTTT.

This clonotype came up a few times. The chain uses TRBV28 and TRBJ1-5; a possible D gene is TRBD1 (5 bases). V gave up 4 bases and J gave up 6 bases, with 19 bases separating them. The CDR3 extends over 16 amino acids. The germline V gene has CDR1 MDHEN and CDR2 SYDVKM. The CDR3 nucleotides read TGTGCCAGCAGTTCGATCCTGGGCCTAAGGGGTCAGCCCCAGCATTTT. It codes for CASSSILGLRGQPQHF.

The chain combines TRBV7-2 with TRBJ2-1, with a weak D call TRBD1 (6 bases). V lost 2 bases and J lost 2, with 13 bases in between. Germline V gene data show CDR1 as SGHTA and CDR2 as FQGNSA. The CDR3 is 16 residues long. CDR3 sequence: CASSLQGTPTYNEQFF. The CDR3 region has the DNA TGTGCCAGCAGCTTACAAGGGACACCGACCTACAATGAGCAGTTCTTC.

This clonotype was counted between two and nine times. V usage is TRBV20-1 and J usage is TRBJ2-1, with 13 positions matching TRBD2. Germline CDR1 DFQATT, CDR2 SNEGSKA (reference sequence). Trimming at V came to 5 bases and at J to 7 bases, leaving 5 bases not matched to a gene. The CDR3 sequence is 14 residues long. The CDR3 DNA is TGCAGTGCTGCGAAGACTAGCGGGAGGAATGAGCAGTTCTTC. This encodes CSAAKTSGRNEQFF.

The sample holds a few counts of this clonotype. The gene calls are TRBV7-9 and TRBJ2-1; TRBD2 aligns across 9 bases. The CDR3 runs to 14 residues. CDR1 SEHNR and CDR2 FQNEAQ come from the germline V gene (reference sequence). V lost 4 bases, J lost 9 bases, and 7 bases stayed unmatched. CDR3 region: CASSSSSGIGEQFF. The CDR3 DNA reads TGTGCCAGCAGCTCCTCTAGCGGGATTGGTGAGCAGTTCTTC.

This clonotype was detected only a few times. This rearrangement joins TRBV15 to TRBJ1-5; the match to TRBD1 covers 9 bases. From germline, CDR1 is LNHNV and CDR2 YYDKDF (reference sequence). The CDR3 is made up of 16 amino acids. Trimming took 1 base from V and 6 from J; bases not matched to a gene: 7. The CDR3 protein is CATSRVGTGGLQPQHF. DNA of the CDR3: TGTGCCACCAGCAGAGTAGGAACAGGGGGCCTTCAGCCCCAGCATTTT.

This clonotype was seen more than once but under ten times. The chain recombines TRBV4-3 with TRBJ2-3, with 7 bases aligning to TRBD2. V dropped 6 bases and J dropped 4; count of bases not matched to a gene: 4. Germline V gene sequence: CDR1 LGHNA, CDR2 YSLEER. The CDR3 is 13 amino acids. CDR3 region: CASRGLGSDTQYF. For the CDR3, the DNA is TGCGCCAGCAGAGGACTAGGCTCAGATACGCAGTATTTT.

The chain couples TRBV18 to TRBJ1-1, with a tentative D call TRBD1 (5 bases). V gave up 6 bases and J gave up 0 bases, with 17 bases separating them. Germline-derived CDR1 and CDR2 are KGHSH and LQKENI. This CDR3 spans 16 amino acids. The CDR3 sequence: CASSDPGRRVNTEAFF. CDR3 sequence (DNA): TGTGCCAGCTCGGATCCAGGGCGGCGGGTGAACACTGAAGCTTTCTTT.

This sequence joins TRBV20-1 and TRBJ2-7; D tentatively reads TRBD1 or TRBD2 (5 bases each). Looked up from germline, CDR1 is DFQATT and CDR2 is SNEGSKA (reference sequence). The V gene lost 2 bases and the J gene lost 7 bases, with 18 bases spanning the gap. The CDR3 has 14 amino acids. CDR3: CSARSPGTLGEQYF. CDR3 nucleotides: TGCAGTGCTAGATCCCCCGGGACCCTTGGAGAGCAGTACTTC.

This chain links TRBV5-1 with TRBJ1-2, with D uncertain. CDR1 is SGHRS, CDR2 YFSETQ, per germline. V lost 4 bases to trimming and J lost 2 bases, with 12 bases between them. This CDR3 comprises 14 residues. CDR3 nucleotide sequence: TGCGCCAGCAGCCGGGAAACAGTGAACTATGGCTACACCTTC. Translation: CASSRETVNYGYTF.

This clonotype has a handful of counts. The chain recombines TRBV7-2 with TRBJ2-7; D may be TRBD2 (5 bases). The V end was cut by 3 bases, the J end by 2 bases, with 14 bases between. Germline V gene data show CDR1 as SGHTA and CDR2 as FQGNSA. The CDR3 covers 15 residues. This CDR3 reads CASSFLGVPTYEQYF. The DNA of the CDR3 is TGTGCCAGCAGCTTCCTCGGGGTACCCACCTACGAGCAGTACTTC.

This clonotype was recorded a few times. V is TRBV12-3 or TRBV12-4 and J is TRBJ2-7; 7 positions match TRBD2. This CDR3 spans 11 amino acids. Unmatched junction bases numbered 8, after V lost 6 bases and J lost 12 bases. This chain's CDR3 is CASRPPGGAYF. The CDR3, as DNA: TGTGCCAGCAGACCCCCGGGGGGAGCGTACTTC.

V and J are TRBV20-1 and TRBJ2-1; 7 positions match TRBD1. CDR1 and CDR2 from the germline V gene are DFQATT and SNEGSKA (reference sequence). CDR3 length: 13 amino acids. V lost 8 bases to trimming and J lost 4 bases; unmatched junction nucleotides: 8. The CDR3 bases are TGCAGTACCATGGGGGACAGATACAATGAGCAGTTCTTC. Amino acid sequence: CSTMGDRYNEQFF.

This clonotype occurred many times. The chain employs TRBV20-1 and TRBJ2-1; D gene ambiguous. The V end was cut by 6 bases, the J end by 3 bases, with 21 bases between. Germline loops: CDR1 DFQATT, CDR2 SNEGSKA (reference sequence). This CDR3 contains 16 residues. The CDR3 nucleotides are TGCAGTGCCCTAAGTAAAACCTCGGGCCGCTACAATGAGCAGTTCTTC. Translated: CSALSKTSGRYNEQFF.

This clonotype was counted a few times. This chain links TRBV6-6 with TRBJ1-2, with D possibly TRBD1 on 5 matching bases. The CDR3 extends over 13 amino acids. The germline V and J ends were trimmed by 2 bases and 3 bases, with 7 bases remaining between them. Germline V CDR1 and CDR2: MNHNY, SVGAGI (reference sequence). The DNA of the CDR3 is TGTGCCAGCAGTTACACAGGCTACTATGGCTACACCTTC. Translated: CASSYTGYYGYTF.

This clonotype appeared many times. This rearrangement joins TRBV20-1 to TRBJ2-1; 13 positions agree with TRBD2. J gave up 3 bases and V 5 bases, and 10 bases lay outside the gene matches. This CDR3 has 17 amino acids. The V gene's germline CDR1 is DFQATT and CDR2 SNEGSKA (reference sequence). The CDR3 DNA sequence: TGCAGTGCTGGGACTAGCGGGAAAGACCTTCTCTACAATGAGCAGTTCTTC. Amino acids: CSAGTSGKDLLYNEQFF.